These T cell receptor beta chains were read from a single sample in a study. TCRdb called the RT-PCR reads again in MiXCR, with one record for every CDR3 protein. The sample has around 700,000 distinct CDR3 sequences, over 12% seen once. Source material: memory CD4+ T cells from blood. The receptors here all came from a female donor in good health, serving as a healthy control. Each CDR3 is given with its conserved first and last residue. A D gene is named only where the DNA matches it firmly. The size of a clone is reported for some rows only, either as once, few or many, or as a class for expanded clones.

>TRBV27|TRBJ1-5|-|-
TGTGCCAGCAGTTCCGCGGGGGCCAAGAATCAGCCCCAGCATTTT
CASSSAGAKNQPQHF
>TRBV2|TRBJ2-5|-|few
TGTGCCAGCAGTCCGGCGAGGGAGGAGACCCAGTACTTC
CASSPAREETQYF
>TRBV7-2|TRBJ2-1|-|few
TGTGCCAGCAGCTTGGTTCACTCCTACAATGAGCAGTTCTTC
CASSLVHSYNEQFF
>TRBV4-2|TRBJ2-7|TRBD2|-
TGTGCCAGCAGCCAGGTTAGCGGGAGCGGGTCCTACGAGCAGTACTTC
CASSQVSGSGSYEQYF
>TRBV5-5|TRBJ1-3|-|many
TGTGCCAGCAGCTCGGGACCCTACTCTGGAAACACCATATATTTT
CASSSGPYSGNTIYF
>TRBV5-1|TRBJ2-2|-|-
TGCGCCAGCAGCTCTGAGAGTACCGGGGAGCTGTTTTTT
CASSSESTGELFF
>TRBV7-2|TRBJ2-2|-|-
TGTGCCAGCAGCCGTGGACAGATGAACACCGGGGAGCTGTTTTTT
CASSRGQMNTGELFF
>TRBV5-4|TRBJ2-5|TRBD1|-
TGTGCCAGCAGCTCCCGCGACAGGGGTTATGGAGAGACCCAGTACTTC
CASSSRDRGYGETQYF
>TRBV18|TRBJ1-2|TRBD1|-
TGTGCCAGCTCACAGAGACAGGGGGCCACTGATGGCTACACCTTC
CASSQRQGATDGYTF
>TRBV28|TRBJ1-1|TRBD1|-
TGTGCCAGCAGTACTTACAGGGGGAACACTGAAGCTTTCTTT
CASSTYRGNTEAFF
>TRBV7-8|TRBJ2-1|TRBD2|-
TGTGCCAGCAGCCAACTCAGCGGGATATATTACAATGAGCAGTTCTTC
CASSQLSGIYYNEQFF
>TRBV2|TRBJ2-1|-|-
TGTGCCAGCAGTATAAGTGCGGATGAGCAGTTCTTC
CASSISADEQFF
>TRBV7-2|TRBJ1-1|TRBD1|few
TGTGCCAGCAGCCCTCAGGGGGCTTGGGGCACTGAAGCTTTCTTT
CASSPQGAWGTEAFF
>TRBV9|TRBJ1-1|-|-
TGTGCCAGCAGCGGACGTACGGGCCCCACTGAAGCTTTCTTT
CASSGRTGPTEAFF
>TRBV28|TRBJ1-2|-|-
TGTGCCAGCAGCCCCAGCTCGGCAGGGCCGAATGGCTACACCTTC
CASSPSSAGPNGYTF
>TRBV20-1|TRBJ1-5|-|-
TGCAGTGCTGGGGACCGATTGTCGCCCCAGCATTTT
CSAGDRLSPQHF
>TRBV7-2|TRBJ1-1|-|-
TGTGCCAGCAGCTTAAATGCGGACTACACTGAAGCTTTCTTT
CASSLNADYTEAFF
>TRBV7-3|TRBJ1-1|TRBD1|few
TGTGCCAGCAGCTCGTCGGGACAGGGGGTCACTGAAGCTTTCTTT
CASSSSGQGVTEAFF
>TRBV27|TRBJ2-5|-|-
TGTGCCAGCAGTTTATCATTAGGAGGGACCCAGTACTTC
CASSLSLGGTQYF
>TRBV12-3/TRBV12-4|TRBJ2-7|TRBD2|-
TGTGCCAGCAGATACCGGGGGCTAGCGGGAGACGAGCAGTACTTC
CASRYRGLAGDEQYF
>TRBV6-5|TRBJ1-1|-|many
TGTGCCAGCAGTTACTCTGCGGCGCCGGACACTGAAGCTTTCTTT
CASSYSAAPDTEAFF
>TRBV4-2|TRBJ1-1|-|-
TGTGCCAGCAGCCAAGATAGCCCTAAGGAAGCTTTCTTT
CASSQDSPKEAFF
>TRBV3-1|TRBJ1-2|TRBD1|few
TGTGCCAGCAGCCGCCGGGACAGAACCCACTATGGCTACACCTTC
CASSRRDRTHYGYTF
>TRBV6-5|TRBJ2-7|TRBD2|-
TGTGCCAGCAGCCGAACTTGGCCTAGCGGGGGCTACGAGCAGTACTTC
CASSRTWPSGGYEQYF
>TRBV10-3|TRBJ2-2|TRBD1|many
TGTGCCAACCGGGACAGCTTCACCGGGGAGCTGTTTTTT
CANRDSFTGELFF
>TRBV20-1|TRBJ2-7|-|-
TGCAGTGCTAGACCTCCGTTGGGAGGGGGCTCCTACGAGCAGTACTTC
CSARPPLGGGSYEQYF
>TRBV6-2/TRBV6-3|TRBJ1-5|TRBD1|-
TGTGCCAGCAGCTACGGGACAGGGGCTTTTAGCAATCAGCCCCAGCATTTT
CASSYGTGAFSNQPQHF
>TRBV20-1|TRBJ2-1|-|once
TGCAGTGCTAGAGTAACGGGGTCTCTCTCCTACAATGAGCAGTTCTTC
CSARVTGSLSYNEQFF
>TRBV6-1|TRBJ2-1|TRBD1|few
TGTGCCAGCAGACAGGGGGCTATTAATGAGCAGTTCTTC
CASRQGAINEQFF
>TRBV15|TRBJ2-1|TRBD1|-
TGTGCCACCAGCAGAGCCCCGACAGGGGCATACAATGAGCAGTTCTTC
CATSRAPTGAYNEQFF
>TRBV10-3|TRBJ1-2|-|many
TGTGCCATCAGCTCGTCCGGCAGCTATGGCTACACCTTC
CAISSSGSYGYTF
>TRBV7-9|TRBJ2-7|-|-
TGTGCCAGCAGCTTAGCCCAAAGGTTTCGAGGCTACGAGCAGTACTTC
CASSLAQRFRGYEQYF
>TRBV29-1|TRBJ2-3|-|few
TGCAGCGTTCGCGTTAAGGGCCGAAACTCCAAACTCACAGATACGCAGTATTTT
CSVRVKGRNSKLTDTQYF
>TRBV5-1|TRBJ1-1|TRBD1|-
TGCGCCAGCAGCTTGGCCGGACAGGTACGCACTGAAGCTTTCTTT
CASSLAGQVRTEAFF
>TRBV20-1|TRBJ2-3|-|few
TGCAGTGCTAGGCCCCGACCAGATACGCAGTATTTT
CSARPRPDTQYF
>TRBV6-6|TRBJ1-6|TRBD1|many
TGTGCCAGCAGTTACCTCGGACAGGGAACCAATTCACCCCTCCACTTT
CASSYLGQGTNSPLHF
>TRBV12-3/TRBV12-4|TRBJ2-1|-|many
TGTGCCAGCACCCCCGTCGGCAATGAGCAGTTCTTC
CASTPVGNEQFF
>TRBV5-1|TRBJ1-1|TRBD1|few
TGCGCCAGCAGCCCGTCGACAGGGGTGGGCGCTGAAGCTTTCTTT
CASSPSTGVGAEAFF
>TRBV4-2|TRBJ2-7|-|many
TGTGCCAGCAGCCAAGATGCGCAGGTCTACTCCTACGAGCAGTACTTC
CASSQDAQVYSYEQYF
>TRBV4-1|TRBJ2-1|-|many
TGCGCCAGCAGCCAAGATGTCCTCCTCAAGGGTGAGCAGTTCTTC
CASSQDVLLKGEQFF
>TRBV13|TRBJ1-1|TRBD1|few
TGTGCCAGCAGCTCTACAGGGGTTGGAGGGACTGAAGCTTTCTTT
CASSSTGVGGTEAFF
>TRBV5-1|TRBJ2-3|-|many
TGCGCCAGCAGCTTGGCCCTAGTACCCGGCACAGATACGCAGTATTTT
CASSLALVPGTDTQYF
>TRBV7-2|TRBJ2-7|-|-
TGTGCCAGCAGCCCTCAGGGAGCCCCCTACGAGCAGTACTTC
CASSPQGAPYEQYF
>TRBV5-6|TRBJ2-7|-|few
TGTGCCAGCAGCCCCCCCGGGACACATCGGATGCAGTACTTC
CASSPPGTHRMQYF
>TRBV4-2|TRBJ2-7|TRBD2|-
TGTGCCAGCAGCCAAGTCGGGCTAGCGGGAGAGTACGAGCAGTACTTC
CASSQVGLAGEYEQYF
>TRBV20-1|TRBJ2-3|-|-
TGCAGTGTGGTAGCGTCGACCGCAGATACGCAGTATTTT
CSVVASTADTQYF
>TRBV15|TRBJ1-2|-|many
TGTGCCACCAGGAAAGACCAGGGTTATGGCTACACCTTC
CATRKDQGYGYTF
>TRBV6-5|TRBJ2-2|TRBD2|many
TGTGCCAGCAAGCCTAGCGGGAAGGGGACCGGGGAGCTGTTTTTT
CASKPSGKGTGELFF
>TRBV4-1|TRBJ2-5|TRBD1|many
TGCGCCAGCAGCCGCCTCACGGGACAGGGGGCCCCGGAGACCCAGTACTTC
CASSRLTGQGAPETQYF
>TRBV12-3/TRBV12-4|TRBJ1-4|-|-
TGTGCCAGCAGCCCTCCCTCCTGGGAAGGCCCGGGGGAAAAACTGTTTTTT
CASSPPSWEGPGEKLFF
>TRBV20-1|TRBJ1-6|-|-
TGCAGTGTTAGAGAGGGGGGGTCCTATAATTCACCCCTCCACTTT
CSVREGGSYNSPLHF